A selection of T cell receptor beta chains follows, all from one sample in a study of blood T cells in healthy people across ages. TCRdb processed the 5' RACE reads anew with MiXCR; each CDR3 protein has one entry. The sample carries 650,000 to 1,000,000 distinct CDR3 sequences, around 34% recorded once. The specimen sequenced was blood. All receptors come from a man between 18 and 35 years old in good health. The CDR3 runs from the conserved cysteine through the conserved F or W.

J: TRBJ2-4; V: TRBV25-1; CDR3: CASRLTGTDEQYF
J: TRBJ1-4; V: TRBV29-1; CDR3: CSVAFTEKLFF
J: TRBJ1-2; V: TRBV7-2; CDR3: CASSPTAASNRYGYTF
J: TRBJ2-3; V: TRBV20-1; CDR3: CSAETSGGGDTQYF
J: TRBJ2-4; V: TRBV5-1; CDR3: CASSTGQGNIQYF
J: .; V: TRBV5-5; CDR3: CASSLRALAAGYEQYF
J: TRBJ2-1; V: TRBV28; CDR3: CASSFGLAYNEQFF
J: TRBJ2-3; V: TRBV4-2; CDR3: CASSPLVGGSSTDTQYF
J: TRBJ2-1; V: TRBV12-3/TRBV12-4; CDR3: CASSLFRNEQFF
J: .; V: TRBV27; CDR3: CASSVREGAYEQYF
J: TRBJ2-3; V: TRBV3-1; CDR3: CASSSTEASGGRRSDTQYF
J: TRBJ2-5; V: TRBV7-2; CDR3: CASSLGSGGEETQYF
J: TRBJ1-1; V: TRBV12-3/TRBV12-4; CDR3: CASSFGDRTNTEAFF
J: TRBJ1-5; V: TRBV20-1; CDR3: CSARDPLGGGSNQPQHF
J: TRBJ2-7; V: TRBV20-1; CDR3: CSARLAGAHYEQYF
J: TRBJ2-5; V: TRBV5-6; CDR3: CASSSPPGETQYF
J: TRBJ2-3; V: TRBV20-1; CDR3: CSAREQDRHTDTQYF
J: TRBJ1-1; V: TRBV5-4; CDR3: CASSWGPESEAFF
J: TRBJ1-5; V: TRBV20-1; CDR3: CSAQTGTGGNQPQHF
J: TRBJ1-1; V: TRBV5-1; CDR3: CASSSGRQGMNTEAFF
J: TRBJ2-1; V: TRBV4-1; CDR3: CASSQVSLSPYNEQFF
J: TRBJ1-6; V: TRBV12-3/TRBV12-4; CDR3: CASNLGGINSPPHF
J: TRBJ2-3; V: TRBV5-6; CDR3: CASSHAGDLTDTQYF
J: .; V: TRBV7-9; CDR3: CASSSRDEQYF
J: TRBJ1-1; V: TRBV9; CDR3: CASSVASAGPEAFF
J: TRBJ1-2; V: TRBV6-6; CDR3: CTSSFALNYGYTF
J: TRBJ2-1; V: TRBV12-5; CDR3: CASGLATYNEQFF
J: TRBJ1-5; V: TRBV6-1; CDR3: CASSDRDLNQPQHF
J: TRBJ2-7; V: TRBV9; CDR3: CASSPKLGTEIYEQYF
J: TRBJ2-3; V: TRBV7-2; CDR3: CASSFPTRQVFTDTQYF
J: TRBJ2-7; V: TRBV7-2; CDR3: CASSYHGDTTSYEQYF
J: TRBJ2-5; V: TRBV20-1; CDR3: CSARDLVNNEQYF
J: TRBJ1-2; V: TRBV10-3; CDR3: CAASPGQGLYGYTF
J: TRBJ2-7; V: TRBV12-3/TRBV12-4; CDR3: CASSLVLKSSYEQYF
J: TRBJ2-7; V: TRBV6-6; CDR3: CASSYSAGTSNEQYF